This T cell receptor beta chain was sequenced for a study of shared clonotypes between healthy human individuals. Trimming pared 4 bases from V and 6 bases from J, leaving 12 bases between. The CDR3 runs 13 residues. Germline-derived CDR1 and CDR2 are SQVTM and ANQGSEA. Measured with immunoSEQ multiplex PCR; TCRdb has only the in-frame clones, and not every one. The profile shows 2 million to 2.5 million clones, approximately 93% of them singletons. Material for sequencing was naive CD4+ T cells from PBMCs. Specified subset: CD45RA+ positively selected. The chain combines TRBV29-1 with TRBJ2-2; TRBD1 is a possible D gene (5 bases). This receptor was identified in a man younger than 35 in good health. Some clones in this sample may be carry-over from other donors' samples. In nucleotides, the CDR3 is TGCAGCGTTGTGGGCAGGGTCGCCGGGGAGCTGTTTTTT. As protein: CSVVGRVAGELFF.